The sample holds one count of the clone carrying this T cell receptor (beta chain). The source of the sample is a study of blood T cell repertoires in COVID-19. Trimming removed 0 bases from V and 3 bases from J, with 15 bases in between. Germline V gene data show CDR1 as MGHRA and CDR2 as YSYEKL. The CDR3 runs 17 residues. In the original analysis: Nucleated cell number was recorded as an estimate derived from reference gene primer amplification. Clones were read by immunoSEQ multiplex PCR, and TCRdb kept only the in-frame ones, dropping some. D and trimming come from the DNA, and the V and J calls and clone size come from that table. The sample lists about 310,000 clones, 89% occurring once.

The sequencing input was PBMCs or T cells enriched from blood (not recorded which). The TCR originated in a woman aged 25 to 39 who had recovered from COVID-19. This chain links TRBV4-1 with TRBJ2-1, with D possibly TRBD2 on 6 matching bases. The CDR3 nucleotides read TGCGCCAGCAGCCAAGATTGGGGTAGCGGTTACTACAATGAGCAGTTCTTC. Translation: CASSQDWGSGYYNEQFF.